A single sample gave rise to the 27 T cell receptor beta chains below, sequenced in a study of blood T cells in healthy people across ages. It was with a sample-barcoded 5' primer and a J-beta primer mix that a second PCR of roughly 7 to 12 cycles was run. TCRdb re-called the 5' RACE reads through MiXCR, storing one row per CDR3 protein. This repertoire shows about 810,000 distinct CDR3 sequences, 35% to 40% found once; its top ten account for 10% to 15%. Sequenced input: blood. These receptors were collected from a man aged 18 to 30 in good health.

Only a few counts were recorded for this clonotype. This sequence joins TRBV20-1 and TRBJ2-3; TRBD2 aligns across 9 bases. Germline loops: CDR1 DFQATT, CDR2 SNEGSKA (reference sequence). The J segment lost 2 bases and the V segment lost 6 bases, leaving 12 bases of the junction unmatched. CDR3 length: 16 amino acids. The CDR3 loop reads CSANTPTSGYTDTQYF. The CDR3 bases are TGCAGTGCAAACACTCCGACTAGCGGATACACAGATACGCAGTATTTT.

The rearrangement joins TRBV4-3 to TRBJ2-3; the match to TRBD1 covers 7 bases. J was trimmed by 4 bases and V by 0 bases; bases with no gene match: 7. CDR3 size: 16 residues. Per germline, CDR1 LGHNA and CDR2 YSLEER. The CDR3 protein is CASSQENRGAADTQYF. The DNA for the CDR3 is TGCGCCAGCAGCCAAGAAAACAGGGGAGCCGCAGATACGCAGTATTTT.

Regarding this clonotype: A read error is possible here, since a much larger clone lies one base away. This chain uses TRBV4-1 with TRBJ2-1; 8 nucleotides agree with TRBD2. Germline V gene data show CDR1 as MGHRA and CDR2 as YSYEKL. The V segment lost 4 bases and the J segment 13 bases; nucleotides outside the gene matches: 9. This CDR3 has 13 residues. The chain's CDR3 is CASSPYTSGGQFF. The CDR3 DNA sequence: TGCGCCAGCAGCCCTTACACTAGCGGTGGCCAGTTCTTC.

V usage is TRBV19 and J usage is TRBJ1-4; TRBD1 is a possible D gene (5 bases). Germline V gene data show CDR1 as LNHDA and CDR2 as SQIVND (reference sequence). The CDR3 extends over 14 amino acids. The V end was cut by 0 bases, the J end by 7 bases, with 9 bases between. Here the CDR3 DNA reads TGTGCCAGTAGTATAGACAGGGCGGGTGAAAAACTGTTTTTT. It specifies CASSIDRAGEKLFF.

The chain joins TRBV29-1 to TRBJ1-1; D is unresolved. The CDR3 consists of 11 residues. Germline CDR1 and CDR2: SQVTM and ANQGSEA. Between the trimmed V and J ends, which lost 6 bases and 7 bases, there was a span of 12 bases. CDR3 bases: TGCAGCGTCGACCGTAATCTTGAAGCTTTCTTT. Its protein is CSVDRNLEAFF.

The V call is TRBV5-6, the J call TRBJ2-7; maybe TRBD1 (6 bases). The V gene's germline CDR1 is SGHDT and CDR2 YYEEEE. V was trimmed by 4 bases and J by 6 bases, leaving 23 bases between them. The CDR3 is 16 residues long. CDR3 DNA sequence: TGTGCCAGCAGCCTCCGCGACAGGTGGGGCCTAAGCGAGCAGTACTTC. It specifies CASSLRDRWGLSEQYF.

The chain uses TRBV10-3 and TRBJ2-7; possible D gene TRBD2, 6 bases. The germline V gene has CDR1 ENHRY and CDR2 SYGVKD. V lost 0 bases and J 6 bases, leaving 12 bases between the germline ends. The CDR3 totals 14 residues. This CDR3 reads CAISESRTTSEQYF. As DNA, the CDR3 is TGTGCCATCAGTGAGTCCAGGACTACCTCCGAGCAGTACTTC.

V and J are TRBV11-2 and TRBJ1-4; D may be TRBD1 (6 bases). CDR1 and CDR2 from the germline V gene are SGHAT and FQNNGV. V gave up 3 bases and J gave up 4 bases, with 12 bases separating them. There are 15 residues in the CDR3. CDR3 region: CASSFRTAGNEKLFF. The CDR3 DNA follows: TGTGCCAGCAGCTTTCGGACAGCTGGTAATGAAAAACTGTTTTTT. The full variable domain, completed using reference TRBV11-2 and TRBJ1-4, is EAGVAQSPRYKIIEKRQSVAFWCNPISGHATLYWYQQILGQGPKLLIQFQNNGVVDDSQLPKDRFSAERLKGVDSTLKIQPAKLEDSAVYLCASSFRTAGNEKLFFGSGTQLSVL.

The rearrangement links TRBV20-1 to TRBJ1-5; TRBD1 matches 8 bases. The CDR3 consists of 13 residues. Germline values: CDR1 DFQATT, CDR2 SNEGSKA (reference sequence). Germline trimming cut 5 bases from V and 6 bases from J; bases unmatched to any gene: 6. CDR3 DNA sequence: TGCAGTGCTGGCAGGGGGCAGGGTCAGCCCCAGCATTTT. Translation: CSAGRGQGQPQHF.

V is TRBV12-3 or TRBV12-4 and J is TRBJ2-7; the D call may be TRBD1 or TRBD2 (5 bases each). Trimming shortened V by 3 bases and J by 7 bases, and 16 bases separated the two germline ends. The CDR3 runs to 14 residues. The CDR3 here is CASSLGEASREQYF. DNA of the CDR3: TGTGCCAGCAGTTTGGGGGAAGCCTCTAGGGAGCAGTACTTC.

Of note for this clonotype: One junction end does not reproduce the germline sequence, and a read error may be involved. The DNA of the CDR3 is TGCAGTGCGAGAGATGGGAGTAGGCAGTTCTTC. Its translation: CSARDGSRQFF. V gene TRBV20-1 combines with J gene TRBJ2-1; maybe TRBD2 (5 bases). The CDR3 sequence is 11 residues long. Germline V lookup: CDR1 DFQATT, CDR2 SNEGSKA (reference sequence).

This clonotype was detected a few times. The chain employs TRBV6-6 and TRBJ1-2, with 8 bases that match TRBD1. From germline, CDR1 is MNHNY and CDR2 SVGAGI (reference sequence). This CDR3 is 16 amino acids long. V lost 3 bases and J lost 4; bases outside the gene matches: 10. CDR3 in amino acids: CASSYFSSDRGYGYTF. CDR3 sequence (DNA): TGTGCCAGCAGTTATTTTTCTTCCGACAGGGGCTATGGCTACACCTTC.

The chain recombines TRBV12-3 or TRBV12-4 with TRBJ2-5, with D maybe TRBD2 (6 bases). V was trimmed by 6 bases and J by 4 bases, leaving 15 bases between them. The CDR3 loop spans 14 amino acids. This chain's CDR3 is CASSPGRRGETQYF. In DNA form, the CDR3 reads TGTGCCAGCAGCCCCGGACGGAGGGGAGAGACCCAGTACTTC.

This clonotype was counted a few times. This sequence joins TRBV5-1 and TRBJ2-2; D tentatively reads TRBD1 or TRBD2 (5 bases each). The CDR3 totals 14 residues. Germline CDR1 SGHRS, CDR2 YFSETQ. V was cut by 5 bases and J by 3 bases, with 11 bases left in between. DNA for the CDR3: TGCGCCAGCAGTTGGGACGGCTACACCGGGGAGCTGTTTTTT. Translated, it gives CASSWDGYTGELFF. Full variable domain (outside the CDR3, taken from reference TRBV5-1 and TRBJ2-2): KAGVTQTPRYLIKTRGQQVTLSCSPISGHRSVSWYQQTPGQGLQFLFEYFSETQRNKGNFPGRFSGRQFSNSRSEMNVSTLELGDSALYLCASSWDGYTGELFFGEGSRLTVL.

The CDR3 sequence is CASSSRGTSSTDTQYF. CDR3 sequence (DNA): TGTGCCAGCAGTTCACGGGGGACCTCTAGCACAGATACGCAGTATTTT. This chain links TRBV11-3 with TRBJ2-3; D is possibly TRBD2 (6 bases). CDR1 is SGHNT, CDR2 YENEEA, per germline. V shed 6 bases and J shed 0 bases, with 16 bases lying between them. CDR3 length equals 16 residues.

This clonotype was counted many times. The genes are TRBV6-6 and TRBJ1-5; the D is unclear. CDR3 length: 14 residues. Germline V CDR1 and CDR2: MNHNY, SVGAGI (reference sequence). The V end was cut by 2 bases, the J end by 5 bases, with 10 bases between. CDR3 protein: CASSYEDRYQPQHF. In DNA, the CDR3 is TGTGCCAGCAGTTACGAGGACCGTTATCAGCCCCAGCATTTT.

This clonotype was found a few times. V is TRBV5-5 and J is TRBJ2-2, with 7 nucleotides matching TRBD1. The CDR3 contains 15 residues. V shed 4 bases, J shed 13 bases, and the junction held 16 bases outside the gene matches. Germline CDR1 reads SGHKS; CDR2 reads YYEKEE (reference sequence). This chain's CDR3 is CASSQLTGPRGVLFF. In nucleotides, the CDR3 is TGTGCCAGCAGCCAATTGACAGGGCCACGGGGCGTGCTGTTTTTT.

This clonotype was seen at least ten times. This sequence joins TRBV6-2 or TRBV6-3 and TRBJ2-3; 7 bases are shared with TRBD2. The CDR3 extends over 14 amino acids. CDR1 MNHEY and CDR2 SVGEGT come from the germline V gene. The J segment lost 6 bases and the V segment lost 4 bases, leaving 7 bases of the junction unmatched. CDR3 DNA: TGTGCCAGCAGTTCCCCGACTAGCTTGGATACGCAGTATTTT. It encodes CASSSPTSLDTQYF.

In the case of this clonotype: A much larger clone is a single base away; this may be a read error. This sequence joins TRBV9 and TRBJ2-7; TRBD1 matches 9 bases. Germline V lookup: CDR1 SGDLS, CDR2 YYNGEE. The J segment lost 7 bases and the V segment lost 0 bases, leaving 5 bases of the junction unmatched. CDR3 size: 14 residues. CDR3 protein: CASSVGQGEDEQYF. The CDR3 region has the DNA TGTGCCAGCAGCGTAGGACAGGGGGAAGATGAGCAGTACTTC.

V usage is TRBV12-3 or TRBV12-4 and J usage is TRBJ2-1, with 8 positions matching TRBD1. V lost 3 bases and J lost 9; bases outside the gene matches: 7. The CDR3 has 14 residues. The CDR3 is CASSFSPRGREQFF. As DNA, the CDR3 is TGTGCCAGCAGTTTCAGTCCCAGGGGGCGTGAGCAGTTCTTC.

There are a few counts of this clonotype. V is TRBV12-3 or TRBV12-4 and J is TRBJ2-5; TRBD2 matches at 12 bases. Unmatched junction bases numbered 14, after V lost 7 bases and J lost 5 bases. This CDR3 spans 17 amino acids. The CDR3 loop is CASNPGLAGGPWETQYF. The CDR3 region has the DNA TGTGCCAGCAACCCGGGTCTAGCGGGGGGGCCTTGGGAGACCCAGTACTTC.

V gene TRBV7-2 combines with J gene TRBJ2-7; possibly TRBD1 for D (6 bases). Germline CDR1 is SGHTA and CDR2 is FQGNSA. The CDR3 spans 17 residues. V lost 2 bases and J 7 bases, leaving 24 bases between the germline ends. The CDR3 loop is CASSLKGTFEYLHEQYF. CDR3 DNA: TGTGCCAGCAGCTTAAAAGGGACATTTGAGTATCTCCATGAGCAGTACTTC.

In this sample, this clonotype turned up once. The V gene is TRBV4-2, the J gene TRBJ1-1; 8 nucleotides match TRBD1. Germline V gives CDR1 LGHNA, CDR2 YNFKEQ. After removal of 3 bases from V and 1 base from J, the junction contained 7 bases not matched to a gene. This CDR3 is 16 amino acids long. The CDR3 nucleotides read TGTGCCAGCAGCCACTACGGACAGGGCGGGAACACTGAAGCTTTCTTT. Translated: CASSHYGQGGNTEAFF.

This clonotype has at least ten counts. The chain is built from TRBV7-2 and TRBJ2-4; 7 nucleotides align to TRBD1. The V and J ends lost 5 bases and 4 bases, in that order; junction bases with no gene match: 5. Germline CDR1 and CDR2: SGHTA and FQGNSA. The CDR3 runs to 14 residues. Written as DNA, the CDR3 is TGTGCCAGCAGCACCGGGACAGTGAAAAACATTCAGTACTTC. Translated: CASSTGTVKNIQYF. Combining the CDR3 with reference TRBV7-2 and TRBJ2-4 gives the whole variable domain GAGVSQSPSNKVTEKGKDVELRCDPISGHTALYWYRQSLGQGLEFLIYFQGNSAPDKSGLPSDRFSAERTGGSVSTLTIQRTQQEDSAVYLCASSTGTVKNIQYFGAGTRLSVL.

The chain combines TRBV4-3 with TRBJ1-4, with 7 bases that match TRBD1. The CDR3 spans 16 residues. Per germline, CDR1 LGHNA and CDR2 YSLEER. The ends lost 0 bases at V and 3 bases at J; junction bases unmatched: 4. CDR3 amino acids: CASSQDRGRANEKLFF. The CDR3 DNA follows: TGCGCCAGCAGCCAAGATAGGGGGCGGGCTAATGAAAAACTGTTTTTT.

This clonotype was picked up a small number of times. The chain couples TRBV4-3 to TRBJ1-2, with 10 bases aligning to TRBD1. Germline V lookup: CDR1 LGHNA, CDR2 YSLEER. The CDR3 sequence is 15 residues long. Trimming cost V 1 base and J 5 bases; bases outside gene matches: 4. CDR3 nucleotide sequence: TGCGCCAGCAGCCAAGGGGGACAGGGGACTTATGGCTACACCTTC. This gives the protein CASSQGGQGTYGYTF.

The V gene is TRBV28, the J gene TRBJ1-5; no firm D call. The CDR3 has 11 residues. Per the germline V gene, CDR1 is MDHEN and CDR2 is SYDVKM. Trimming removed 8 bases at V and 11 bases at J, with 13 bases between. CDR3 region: CASRDGVSQHF. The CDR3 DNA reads TGTGCCAGCCGTGACGGCGTTTCCCAGCATTTT.